This T cell receptor beta chain was observed in a study of blood T cell repertoires in COVID-19. Across the whole study: PBMCs, B-cell-depleted T cells, or T cells were the source of the cDNA or gDNA that made up the material.

Method: immunoSEQ multiplex PCR; TCRdb's copy keeps in-frame clones and lacks some. Among 150,000 to 200,000 clones listed, just under 95% were seen once. Trimming at V came to 1 base and at J to 10 bases, leaving 3 bases not matched to a gene. The CDR3 is 12 amino acids. Germline CDR1 reads LNHDA; CDR2 reads SQIVND (reference sequence). The material sequenced was peripheral blood. The chain carries TRBV19 and TRBJ1-1; 7 nucleotides line up with TRBD1. The receptor comes from a woman aged 50 to 60 with acute or convalescent COVID-19. CDR3 region: CASSIARGVAFF. The CDR3 DNA follows: TGTGCCAGTAGTATAGCCAGGGGGGTAGCTTTCTTT.